Shown below are 30 T cell receptor beta chains from a single sample sequenced in a study of blood T cell repertoires in COVID-19. The method was immunoSEQ multiplex PCR; TCRdb's version includes in-frame clones alone and lacks a portion of them. Of 25,000 to 35,000 clones listed, approximately 90% were seen once; the top ten hold less than 7%. Sequenced: peripheral blood. The origin of the receptors is a human donor in a cohort sampled during active COVID-19.

This chain joins TRBV2 and TRBJ2-7, with 7 nucleotides matching TRBD1. After removal of 6 bases from V and 6 bases from J, the junction contained 14 bases not matched to a gene. Germline-derived CDR1 and CDR2 are SNHLY and FYNNEI. CDR3 size: 15 residues. The CDR3 nucleotides are TGTGCCAGCAGCCTCGGGACAGACAGCGCGTCCGAGCAGTACGTC. The encoded protein is CASSLGTDSASEQYV.

The rearrangement links TRBV7-3 to TRBJ2-5; 7 bases are shared with TRBD2. The germline gives CDR1 SGHTA, CDR2 FQGTGA. Trimming cost V 2 bases and J 4 bases; bases outside gene matches: 4. The CDR3 is made up of 14 amino acids. CDR3 sequence (DNA): TGTGCCAGCAGCTTAGCGGGAGTAGGAGAGACCCAGTACTTC. Its translation is CASSLAGVGETQYF.

The chain links TRBV29-1 to TRBJ2-1; D unresolved. The CDR3 contains 14 residues. Trimming cost V 3 bases and J 2 bases, with 11 bases left between them. Germline-derived CDR1 and CDR2 are SQVTM and ANQGSEA. The CDR3 DNA reads TGCAGCGTTGAGGTCCTAATCACCTACAATGAGCAGTTCTTC. Protein sequence: CSVEVLITYNEQFF.

The V and J genes are TRBV12-3 or TRBV12-4 and TRBJ2-4; TRBD2 is a possible D gene (6 bases). V was trimmed by 5 bases and J by 15 bases, leaving 14 bases between them. The CDR3 has 11 residues. DNA of the CDR3: TGTGCCAGCAGTAGAGGAGGGCTGAGGTACTTC. The encoded protein is CASSRGGLRYF.

The chain recombines TRBV27 with TRBJ2-7; 14 positions agree with TRBD2. V shed 4 bases and J 7 bases; nucleotides not matched to a gene: 12. Germline CDR1 MNHEY, CDR2 SMNVEV (reference sequence). This CDR3 contains 17 residues. CDR3 in amino acids: CASSSTAGLAGVGEQYV. The CDR3 DNA follows: TGTGCCAGCAGTTCGACCGCGGGACTAGCGGGAGTTGGTGAGCAGTACGTC.

This clone was found a few times. CDR3 protein: CASSSPGQGIKGNQPQHF. The CDR3 DNA reads TGCGCCAGCAGTTCTCCGGGACAGGGGATCAAGGGCAATCAGCCCCAGCATTTT. This rearrangement joins TRBV23-1 to TRBJ1-5; TRBD1 agrees at 10 bases. TRBV23-1 is assigned to the ORF class and has an uncertain function. CDR3 size: 18 residues. Losses at the gene ends were 5 bases for V and 2 bases for J; bases not matched to a gene: 12.

The chain carries TRBV3-1 (or the pseudogene TRBV3-2) and TRBJ1-1, with D perhaps matching TRBD1 (5 bases). Germline V gene lookup returns CDR1 LGHDT and CDR2 YNNKEL (reference sequence). CDR3 size: 12 residues. V was shortened by 7 bases and J by 10 bases, with 16 bases between the two germline ends. For the CDR3, the DNA is TGTGCCAGCAACCTAGGAGGGACGGGAGCTTTCTTT. Protein product: CASNLGGTGAFF.

The chain is built from TRBV4-1 and TRBJ1-6; possibly TRBD1 for D (6 bases). The V and J ends lost 1 base and 8 bases respectively, with 15 bases between them. This CDR3 has 16 residues. Looked up from germline, CDR1 is MGHRA and CDR2 is YSYEKL. DNA for the CDR3: TGCGCCAGCAGCCAAGTTGGTCGGGACATAGATTCACCCCTCCACTTT. This gives the protein CASSQVGRDIDSPLHF.

The V call is TRBV19, the J call TRBJ2-6; D uncertain. CDR3 size: 15 residues. Germline CDR1 reads LNHDA; CDR2 reads SQIVND (reference sequence). V lost 5 bases and J 0 bases, leaving 8 bases between the germline ends. CDR3 DNA sequence: TGTGCCAGTAGTTCACTCATCTCTGGGGCCAACGTCCTGACTTTC. Its translation: CASSSLISGANVLTF.

This clone was observed a handful of times. The chain combines TRBV4-1 with TRBJ1-1; no firm D call. V lost 4 bases to trimming and J lost 0 bases, with 12 bases between them. Per the germline V gene, CDR1 is MGHRA and CDR2 is YSYEKL. This CDR3 comprises 15 residues. The CDR3: CASSPMEYMNTEAFF. The CDR3, as DNA: TGCGCCAGCAGCCCGATGGAGTACATGAACACTGAAGCTTTCTTT.

V usage is TRBV19 and J usage is TRBJ1-6, with 9 bases identical to TRBD1. Per germline, CDR1 LNHDA and CDR2 SQIVND (reference sequence). There are 16 residues in the CDR3. V lost 5 bases to trimming and J lost 8 bases; unmatched junction nucleotides: 10. In DNA form, the CDR3 reads TGTGCCAGTAGTCAATGGGGACAGGGAAACCATTCACCCCTCCACTTT. Its translation: CASSQWGQGNHSPLHF. The whole variable domain, remainder taken from reference TRBV19 and TRBJ1-6, is DGGITQSPKYLFRKEGQNVTLSCEQNLNHDAMYWYRQDPGQGLRLIYYSQIVNDFQKGDIAEGYSVSREKKESFPLTVTSAQKNPTAFYLCASSQWGQGNHSPLHFGNGTRLTVT.

The chain is built from TRBV19 and TRBJ2-5; the match to TRBD1 covers 7 bases. V shed 3 bases, J shed 3 bases, and the junction held 4 bases outside the gene matches. CDR3 length equals 14 residues. Germline loops: CDR1 LNHDA, CDR2 SQIVND (reference sequence). The CDR3 protein is CASSITDRKETQYF. The CDR3 DNA sequence: TGTGCCAGTAGTATCACGGACAGGAAAGAGACCCAGTACTTC.

J is TRBJ2-7 and V is TRBV15; D is undetermined. The CDR3 loop spans 13 amino acids. The germline V gene encodes CDR1 LNHNV and CDR2 YYDKDF (reference sequence). The V end lost 0 bases, the J end lost 7 bases, and 10 bases lay between the germline ends. In DNA, the CDR3 is TGTGCCACCAGCAGAGACTATTCCTGGGAGCAGTACGTC. Amino acid sequence: CATSRDYSWEQYV.

Comments on this clone: Its ends do not fully match the called genes, so a read error is possible. This chain uses TRBV29-1 with TRBJ2-1; the D gene is possibly TRBD2 (7 bases). The CDR3 has 11 residues. In germline, CDR1 is SQVTM, CDR2 ANQGSEA. In nucleotides, the CDR3 is TGTGGGGGGGCATATATCAATGAGCAGTTCTTC. This gives the protein CGGAYINEQFF.

This rearrangement joins TRBV14 to TRBJ2-5; TRBD2 agrees at 14 bases. Germline V CDR1 and CDR2: SGHDN, FVKESK. This CDR3 is built from 16 residues. Trimming at V came to 4 bases and at J to 2 bases, leaving 3 bases not matched to a gene. The CDR3 DNA sequence: TGTGCCAGCAGCCCCGGACTAGCGGGGGGTCAAGAGACCCAGTACTTC. This codes for CASSPGLAGGQETQYF.

The gene calls are TRBV7-3 and TRBJ2-5; 8 bases map to TRBD1. The germline gives CDR1 SGHTA, CDR2 FQGTGA. Losses at the gene ends were 5 bases for V and 5 bases for J; bases not matched to a gene: 13. The CDR3 spans 16 residues. The DNA of the CDR3 is TGTGCCAGCAGCCCCCACGGACAGGGTAGGAGGGAGACCCAGTACTTC. Protein: CASSPHGQGRRETQYF.

This sequence joins TRBV7-8 and TRBJ2-7; 13 nucleotides agree with TRBD2. This CDR3 is built from 13 residues. Germline V gene sequence: CDR1 SGHVS, CDR2 FQNEAQ. J was trimmed by 12 bases and V by 10 bases; bases with no gene match: 12. CDR3 nucleotides: TGTGCCATTATACTTCCGGGACTAGCGGGAACGTACGTC. Amino acids: CAIILPGLAGTYV.

The chain links TRBV11-3 to TRBJ1-6, with a weak D call TRBD1 (5 bases). The germline V gene encodes CDR1 SGHNT and CDR2 YENEEA. CDR3 length: 14 amino acids. Trimming removed 3 bases from V and 7 bases from J, with 10 bases in between. CDR3 sequence reads: CASSFGQVNSPLHF. The CDR3 region has the DNA TGTGCCAGCAGCTTCGGACAAGTCAATTCACCCCTCCACTTT.

This chain uses TRBV19 with TRBJ1-1, with 7 positions matching TRBD1. There are 15 residues in the CDR3. The V gene's germline CDR1 is LNHDA and CDR2 SQIVND (reference sequence). V shed 3 bases and J 3 bases; nucleotides not matched to a gene: 7. The CDR3 nucleotides read TGTGCCAGTAGTATCGGGGACAGAAGTTACACTGAAGCTTTCTTT. This gives the protein CASSIGDRSYTEAFF.

J is TRBJ2-3 and V is TRBV6-2 or TRBV6-3; no clear D gene. Germline-derived CDR1 and CDR2 are MNHEY and SVGEGT. Trimming removed 4 bases from V and 1 base from J, with 24 bases in between. The CDR3 runs 19 residues. The CDR3 coding sequence is TGTGCCAGCAGTTTCACACCGACCTCTACAGAACGCCGCACAGATACGCAGTATTTT. It specifies CASSFTPTSTERRTDTQYF.

This clone has just one count. V gene TRBV7-2 combines with J gene TRBJ1-3; D remains unclear. The ends were cut back, 5 bases at V and 4 bases at J, with 9 bases in the middle. Germline V gene data show CDR1 as SGHTA and CDR2 as FQGNSA. CDR3 length: 13 amino acids. The CDR3 spells CASSLSKGNTIYF. DNA for the CDR3: TGTGCCAGCAGCCTGAGTAAAGGAAACACCATATATTTT. The full variable domain, rest sourced from reference TRBV7-2 and TRBJ1-3, is GAGVSQSPSNKVTEKGKDVELRCDPISGHTALYWYRQSLGQGLEFLIYFQGNSAPDKSGLPSDRFSAERTGGSVSTLTIQRTQQEDSAVYLCASSLSKGNTIYFGEGSWLTVV.

This clone was observed a few times. This sequence joins TRBV25-1 and TRBJ1-6, with a weak D call TRBD1 (6 bases). V was cut by 8 bases and J by 0 bases, with 14 bases left in between. The germline CDR1 and CDR2 sequences are MGHDK and SYGVNS. This CDR3 is built from 16 residues. The CDR3 DNA is TGTGCCAGCGCCCCACAGGGAAGCTCCTATAATTCACCCCTCCACTTT. Translation gives CASAPQGSSYNSPLHF.

This chain connects TRBV6-5 to TRBJ1-1; perhaps TRBD1 as D (6 bases). The V end lost 0 bases, the J end lost 5 bases, and 13 bases lay between the germline ends. CDR3 length equals 15 residues. Germline values: CDR1 MNHEY, CDR2 SVGAGI. The CDR3 protein is CASSYSSAGVTEAFF. The CDR3 nucleotides read TGTGCCAGCAGTTACTCGAGTGCAGGGGTGACTGAAGCTTTCTTT.

The V and J genes are TRBV5-5 and TRBJ1-6; D possibly corresponds to TRBD1 (6 bases). Trimming stripped 0 bases from V and 10 bases from J, with 11 bases between. Germline V gene lookup returns CDR1 SGHKS and CDR2 YYEKEE (reference sequence). There are 14 residues in the CDR3. The CDR3 loop reads CASSLATGTSPLHF. CDR3 sequence (DNA): TGTGCCAGCAGCTTGGCAACAGGGACCTCACCCCTCCACTTT.

The V and J genes are TRBV18 and TRBJ2-2; 9 bases align to TRBD1. The trim removed 5 bases at V and 2 bases at J, leaving 3 bases unmatched. Germline CDR1 KGHSH, CDR2 LQKENI. This CDR3 has 15 amino acids. CDR3 region: CASSWGQGNTGELFF. The CDR3 DNA follows: TGTGCCAGCTCATGGGGACAGGGAAACACCGGGGAGCTGTTTTTT.

This clone was seen just once. The chain has TRBV3-1 (or the pseudogene TRBV3-2) and TRBJ2-1; tentatively, D is TRBD2 (6 bases). The CDR3 extends over 13 amino acids. Germline values: CDR1 LGHDT, CDR2 YNNKEL (reference sequence). Trimming took 2 bases from V and 9 from J, leaving 11 bases between them. The CDR3: CASSQFTGSEQFF. The CDR3 nucleotides read TGTGCCAGCAGCCAATTTACCGGGAGTGAGCAGTTCTTC.

The chain uses TRBV21-1 and TRBJ1-4; the table assigns TRBD1, which was not confirmed against the DNA. TRBV21-1 is listed as a pseudogene. The CDR3 spans 19 residues. The CDR3 bases are TGTGCCAGCAGCAAAGCTGACAGCCGAAGGGCTGCAACTAATGAAAAACTGTTTTTT. Protein: CASSKADSRRAATNEKLFF.

The chain carries TRBV3-1 (or the pseudogene TRBV3-2) and TRBJ1-6; 8 nucleotides agree with TRBD1. The V gene end was trimmed by 4 bases and the J gene end by 7 bases; junction bases not matched to a gene: 12. Germline assignment: CDR1 LGHDT and CDR2 YNNKEL (reference sequence). The length of the CDR3 is 17 residues. The CDR3 DNA sequence: TGTGCCAGCAGCCCCCCCATAGGGGACAGGTGGAATTCACCCCTCCACTTT. Translating gives CASSPPIGDRWNSPLHF.

The rearrangement links TRBV11-1 to TRBJ2-1; 9 bases fit TRBD2. With V trimmed by 5 bases and J by 3 bases, 5 bases remained unmatched. CDR1 is SGHAT and CDR2 is FQDESV in the germline V gene (reference sequence). The CDR3 spans 15 residues. The CDR3 DNA reads TGTGCCAGCAGCCCCGGACTAGCGAACTACAATGAGCAGTTCTTC. Amino acids: CASSPGLANYNEQFF.

V gene TRBV6-4 combines with J gene TRBJ2-2; the match to TRBD2 covers 8 bases. V trimming: 0 bases; J trimming: 4 bases; junction bases outside the gene matches: 1. The CDR3 has 15 amino acids. Germline V gives CDR1 MRHNA, CDR2 SNTAGT. This CDR3 is CASSDSGTSTGELFF. CDR3 bases: TGTGCCAGCAGTGACTCGGGGACTAGCACCGGGGAGCTGTTTTTT.